One TCR beta chain is described in this entry. Those enrolled, adults aged roughly 18 to 89 years, came from about two dozen US areas. What the recovered Cohort 3 donors had was two negative PCRs, clearance, or symptom resolution. Deletions cut 5 bases from V and 7 bases from J, with 3 bases between. CDR1 is SEHNR and CDR2 is FQNEAQ in the germline V gene (reference sequence). The CDR3 is made up of 10 amino acids. The sample comes from a study of blood T cell repertoires in COVID-19. The wider study: The United States, Italy and Spain provided the acute and convalescent COVID-19 samples.

The assay was immunoSEQ multiplex PCR, and TCRdb's table has in-frame clones only and misses some. The data hold almost 200,000 clones, with roughly 90% observed a single time. This chain joins TRBV7-9 and TRBJ2-1; D unclear. The clonotype comes from a woman between 18 and 29 years old who had recovered from COVID-19. Sequencing was carried out using PBMCs or T cells enriched from blood (not recorded which). CDR3 in amino acids: CASSHNEQFF. DNA of the CDR3: TGTGCCAGCAGCCATAATGAGCAGTTCTTC.